This entry lists 20 T cell receptor beta chains sequenced from one sample in a study of blood T cell repertoires in COVID-19. The data were produced by immunoSEQ multiplex PCR, yet TCRdb's version contains in-frame clones alone and is incomplete. The sample holds some 240,000 clones, 80% to 90% seen once. What was sequenced was PBMCs or T cells enriched from blood (not recorded which). These receptors were obtained from a middle-aged woman who had been exposed to COVID-19.

The V gene is TRBV27, the J gene TRBJ2-1; D not certain. CDR1 is MNHEY and CDR2 is SMNVEV in the germline V gene (reference sequence). Trimming removed 5 bases at V and 0 bases at J, with 14 bases between. CDR3 length: 16 residues. CDR3 sequence reads: CASSPFGSSSYNEQFF. The DNA for the CDR3 is TGTGCCAGCAGTCCGTTTGGATCTAGCTCCTACAATGAGCAGTTCTTC.

This clone appeared a single time. Other DNA sequences in the sample encode the same CDR3. V gene TRBV6-5 combines with J gene TRBJ1-2; 8 bases are a match to TRBD1. Looked up from germline, CDR1 is MNHEY and CDR2 is SVGAGI. CDR3 length: 14 residues. V lost 2 bases and J lost 7; bases outside the gene matches: 6. The CDR3 protein is CASSYTGTGGGYTF. CDR3 coding DNA: TGTGCCAGCAGTTACACCGGGACAGGAGGTGGCTACACCTTC.

The sample holds one count of this clone. The V and J genes are TRBV4-1 and TRBJ1-2; a possible D gene is TRBD1 (5 bases). The CDR3 is 15 amino acids. Germline CDR1 reads MGHRA; CDR2 reads YSYEKL. V lost 1 base to trimming and J lost 2 bases, with 11 bases between them. The CDR3 spells CASSQVDSTNYGYTF. DNA for the CDR3: TGCGCCAGCAGCCAAGTTGACAGCACCAACTATGGCTACACCTTC.

This clone was seen a handful of times. The rearrangement uses TRBV15 and TRBJ1-3, with a weak D call TRBD1 (5 bases). This CDR3 is built from 16 residues. The ends were cut back, 1 base at V and 0 bases at J, with 10 bases in the middle. CDR1 is LNHNV and CDR2 is YYDKDF in the germline V gene (reference sequence). CDR3 nucleotides: TGTGCCACCAGCAGAGGGACGGGGGGCTCTGGAAACACCATATATTTT. Its protein product is CATSRGTGGSGNTIYF. The variable domain in full, with the rest retrieved from reference TRBV15 and TRBJ1-3, is DAMVIQNPRYQVTQFGKPVTLSCSQTLNHNVMYWYQQKSSQAPKLLFHYYDKDFNNEADTPDNFQSRRPNTSFCFLDIRSPGLGDTAMYLCATSRGTGGSGNTIYFGEGSWLTVV.

This clone showed up just a few times. This chain uses TRBV18 with TRBJ2-2; 9 nucleotides align to TRBD2. The ends lost 2 bases at V and 6 bases at J; junction bases unmatched: 7. CDR3 length: 16 residues. The V gene's germline CDR1 is KGHSH and CDR2 LQKENI. This CDR3 reads CASSPETSGSAGELFF. The CDR3 region has the DNA TGTGCCAGCTCACCAGAGACTAGCGGTTCCGCCGGGGAGCTGTTTTTT.

The V call is TRBV7-2, the J call TRBJ2-4; TRBD1 aligns across 8 bases. V was pared by 5 bases and J by 0 bases, with 9 bases of the junction left unmatched. CDR1 and CDR2 from the germline V gene are SGHTA and FQGNSA. This CDR3 has 17 amino acids. CDR3 amino acids: CASSGQTGVGAKNIQYF. CDR3 nucleotide sequence: TGTGCCAGCAGCGGGCAGACAGGGGTTGGAGCCAAAAACATTCAGTACTTC.

The V and J genes are TRBV6-5 and TRBJ2-7; D unresolved. V lost 10 bases, J lost 5 bases, and 21 bases lay in between. The CDR3 has 14 amino acids. From germline, CDR1 is MNHEY and CDR2 SVGAGI. CDR3 in DNA: TGTGCCAAAAAAGGTTCAGAGGTCCGTAACGAGCAGTACGTC. Residues: CAKKGSEVRNEQYV.

The V gene is TRBV18, the J gene TRBJ1-3, with TRBD1 matching over 9 bases. J lost 2 bases, V lost 6 bases, and 5 bases had no gene match. The CDR3 totals 15 residues. Germline CDR1 reads KGHSH; CDR2 reads LQKENI. CDR3 residues: CASSDRTGAGNTIYF. As DNA, the CDR3 is TGTGCCAGCTCGGATCGGACAGGGGCTGGAAACACCATATATTTT. The full variable domain, with the rest looked up from reference TRBV18 and TRBJ1-3, is NAGVMQNPRHLVRRRGQEARLRCSPMKGHSHVYWYRQLPEEGLKFMVYLQKENIIDESGMPKERFSAEFPKEGPSILRIQQVVRGDSAAYFCASSDRTGAGNTIYFGEGSWLTVV.

This chain links TRBV9 with TRBJ1-2; 9 nucleotides match TRBD1. CDR1 is SGDLS and CDR2 is YYNGEE in the germline V gene. The CDR3 covers 17 residues. The J segment lost 2 bases and the V segment lost 3 bases, leaving 11 bases of the junction unmatched. Here the CDR3 reads CASSAEEGDRVNYGYTF. The DNA for the CDR3 is TGTGCCAGCAGCGCGGAGGAGGGGGACAGGGTAAACTATGGCTACACCTTC.

This chain links TRBV19 with TRBJ1-4; D gene ambiguous. CDR3 length: 13 residues. The V gene's germline CDR1 is LNHDA and CDR2 SQIVND (reference sequence). Trimming pared 3 bases from V and 8 bases from J, leaving 10 bases between. CDR3 coding DNA: TGTGCCAGTAGTATTTCATTCGGGGAAAAACTGTTTTTT. Its translation is CASSISFGEKLFF.

The chain couples TRBV19 to TRBJ1-4; no reliable D call. V dropped 1 base and J dropped 8 bases, with 14 bases sitting between them. The CDR3 runs 15 residues. Germline V lookup: CDR1 LNHDA, CDR2 SQIVND (reference sequence). The CDR3 sequence: CASSIVSGVSEKLFF. DNA of the CDR3: TGTGCCAGTAGTATAGTCTCCGGGGTGTCGGAAAAACTGTTTTTT.

The rearrangement links TRBV4-2 to TRBJ1-2, with a weak D call TRBD1 (5 bases). The CDR3 is 16 amino acids. The V end was cut by 0 bases, the J end by 4 bases, with 15 bases between. The germline V gene has CDR1 LGHNA and CDR2 YNFKEQ. The CDR3 DNA follows: TGTGCCAGCAGCCAAGATTTGGAGGGGCCGGGCTATGGCTACACCTTC. It codes for CASSQDLEGPGYGYTF.

The V and J genes are TRBV6-2 or TRBV6-3 and TRBJ2-2, with 11 bases fitting TRBD2. V trimming: 5 bases; J trimming: 2 bases; junction bases outside the gene matches: 10. Germline CDR1 MNHEY, CDR2 SVGEGT. CDR3 size: 18 residues. The CDR3 DNA sequence: TGTGCCAGCAGTAACGTAGCGGGAGGGCCTATCAACACCGGGGAGCTGTTTTTT. Its translation is CASSNVAGGPINTGELFF.

This chain connects TRBV4-1 to TRBJ2-7; TRBD2 might be the D (6 bases). This CDR3 spans 15 amino acids. Germline-derived CDR1 and CDR2 are MGHRA and YSYEKL. The V gene lost 3 bases and the J gene lost 0 bases, with 12 bases spanning the gap. The CDR3 bases are TGCGCCAGCAGCCAGGGGGACTCAACCTCCTACGAGCAGTACTTC. Its protein is CASSQGDSTSYEQYF.

V and J are TRBV7-9 and TRBJ1-2; a weak D match, TRBD1 (5 bases). Germline V gives CDR1 SEHNR, CDR2 FQNEAQ (reference sequence). The CDR3 spans 14 residues. V dropped 0 bases and J dropped 6 bases, with 11 bases sitting between them. The CDR3 here is CASSLARGANGYTF. The CDR3 bases are TGTGCCAGCAGCTTAGCACGCGGGGCCAATGGCTACACCTTC.

The chain is built from TRBV7-9 and TRBJ2-1; TRBD2 might be the D (6 bases). CDR3 size: 15 residues. With 5 bases removed from V and 7 bases from J, the gap between germline ends came to 18 bases. CDR1 is SEHNR and CDR2 is FQNEAQ in the germline V gene (reference sequence). CDR3 sequence reads: CASSLDYRRGNEQFF. The CDR3 DNA follows: TGTGCCAGCAGCCTCGACTACCGTCGGGGGAATGAGCAGTTCTTC.

The chain uses TRBV3-1 (or the pseudogene TRBV3-2) and TRBJ2-3, with TRBD2 identical over 13 bases. The CDR3 length is 17 residues. V dropped 3 bases and J dropped 7; count of bases not matched to a gene: 10. Germline V gene sequence: CDR1 LGHDT, CDR2 YNNKEL (reference sequence). The CDR3 DNA reads as TGTGCCAGCAGCCAGGAAAGGGGACTAGCGGGAACCAATACGCAGTATTTT. It is translated as CASSQERGLAGTNTQYF.

The chain employs TRBV28 and TRBJ1-1, with a tentative D call TRBD1 (5 bases). The CDR3 sequence is 14 residues long. The germline CDR1 and CDR2 sequences are MDHEN and SYDVKM. Trimming removed 7 bases at V and 2 bases at J, with 14 bases between. The CDR3 DNA follows: TGTGCCAGCAACTACAGGTTTCGAAACACTGAAGCTTTCTTT. Translation gives CASNYRFRNTEAFF.

This clone was recorded only once. This chain uses TRBV9 with TRBJ2-7; D might be TRBD2 (6 bases). This CDR3 is built from 15 residues. Germline V CDR1 and CDR2: SGDLS, YYNGEE. Trimming took 4 bases from V and 2 from J, leaving 16 bases between them. The CDR3 is CASSPRASATYEQYF. The CDR3 DNA is TGTGCCAGCAGCCCTAGGGCTAGCGCTACCTACGAGCAGTACTTC.

The chain recombines TRBV18 with TRBJ2-3; TRBD1 might be the D (5 bases). Trimming took off 6 bases at V and 0 bases at J, with 13 bases between the two ends. The CDR3 runs to 15 residues. CDR1 and CDR2 (germline): KGHSH, LQKENI. CDR3 sequence reads: CASSLSRASTDTQYF. The CDR3 DNA sequence: TGTGCCAGCTCCCTCAGCAGGGCCAGCACAGATACGCAGTATTTT.